A single sample gave rise to the 29 T cell receptor beta chains below, sequenced in a study of blood T cell repertoires in COVID-19. Clones were read by immunoSEQ multiplex PCR, and TCRdb kept only the in-frame ones, dropping some. The sample holds a few hundred thousand clones; approximately 85% are singletons and the top ten take 11%. The sample was peripheral blood. The receptors originated from a woman aged 65 to 85 with acute or convalescent COVID-19.

CDR3 DNA sequence: TGTGCCAGCAGGGCTCTGACAGGTGGTAAGGACTATGGCTACACCTTC. Amino acid sequence: CASRALTGGKDYGYTF. The rearrangement links TRBV2 to TRBJ1-2; D is possibly TRBD1 (6 bases). Per the germline V gene, CDR1 is SNHLY and CDR2 is FYNNEI. The CDR3 has 16 amino acids. Trimming left V 6 bases short and J 3 bases short, with 20 bases between.

This chain uses TRBV7-9 with TRBJ2-4; D remains unclear. Germline V lookup: CDR1 SEHNR, CDR2 FQNEAQ (reference sequence). This CDR3 contains 13 residues. V was cut by 3 bases and J by 9 bases, with 12 bases left in between. The CDR3, as DNA: TGTGCCAGCAGCTTTGGCCAGGCCGGCATTCAGTACTTC. Translating it yields CASSFGQAGIQYF.

The V gene is TRBV6-4, the J gene TRBJ1-6; D gene unclear. Germline CDR1 reads MRHNA; CDR2 reads SNTAGT. There are 11 residues in the CDR3. Trimming shortened V by 6 bases and J by 14 bases, and 11 bases separated the two germline ends. CDR3 nucleotide sequence: TGTGCCAGCAGGATAGCGGCAGCCCTCCACTTT. Translating gives CASRIAAALHF.

This clone showed up just a few times. This chain joins TRBV14 and TRBJ1-1, with D tentatively TRBD1 (6 bases). This CDR3 spans 14 amino acids. Germline CDR1 reads SGHDN; CDR2 reads FVKESK. The ends were cut back, 3 bases at V and 1 base at J, with 9 bases in the middle. Here the CDR3 reads CASSHGRGNTEAFF. CDR3 in DNA: TGTGCCAGCAGCCACGGCAGGGGGAACACTGAAGCTTTCTTT.

This clone was seen a handful of times. This chain joins TRBV11-2 and TRBJ2-7, with 8 bases identical to TRBD1. This CDR3 contains 15 residues. V lost 2 bases and J lost 7; bases outside the gene matches: 10. Per the germline V gene, CDR1 is SGHAT and CDR2 is FQNNGV. DNA of the CDR3: TGTGCCAGCAGCTTATCGGGGCAGGGGGCGAGAGAGCAGTACTTC. Translated, it gives CASSLSGQGAREQYF.

V and J are TRBV29-1 and TRBJ1-2; a possible D gene is TRBD1 (6 bases). The germline V gene encodes CDR1 SQVTM and CDR2 ANQGSEA. Trimming took off 4 bases at V and 7 bases at J, with 16 bases between the two ends. CDR3 length equals 13 residues. The CDR3 DNA sequence: TGCAGCGTTGGCGCGGGGGGGGCGGCTGGCTACACCTTC. Its protein product is CSVGAGGAAGYTF. Full variable domain (rest looked up from reference TRBV29-1 and TRBJ1-2): SAVISQKPSRDICQRGTSLTIQCQVDSQVTMMFWYRQQPGQSLTLIATANQGSEATYESGFVIDKFPISRPNLTFSTLTVSNMSPEDSSIYLCSVGAGGAAGYTFGSGTRLTVV.

Here the CDR3 reads CASSFGRGITNEQFF. CDR3 nucleotide sequence: TGTGCCAGCAGCTTCGGGAGGGGAATCACCAATGAGCAGTTCTTC. V gene TRBV7-3 combines with J gene TRBJ2-1; the match to TRBD2 covers 8 bases. The CDR3 has 15 amino acids. Germline V gene sequence: CDR1 SGHTA, CDR2 FQGTGA. With 3 bases clipped from V and 6 bases from J, the junction kept 7 bases outside the gene matches.

In nucleotides, the CDR3 is TGTGCCAGCAGCCTTGGGGGGGCCAACACCGGGGAGCTGTTTTTT. Its translation: CASSLGGANTGELFF. The chain is built from TRBV7-3 and TRBJ2-2, with TRBD2 as a possible D gene (7 bases). Germline values: CDR1 SGHTA, CDR2 FQGTGA. The CDR3 totals 15 residues. V dropped 5 bases and J dropped 2 bases, with 12 bases sitting between them.

The CDR3 loop reads CASSNPSGARDTQYF. In nucleotides, the CDR3 is TGTGCCAGCAGCAACCCTAGCGGGGCACGAGATACGCAGTATTTT. The chain carries TRBV5-4 and TRBJ2-3; TRBD2 matches 9 bases. V dropped 4 bases and J dropped 5; count of bases not matched to a gene: 8. Germline V gene lookup returns CDR1 SGHNT and CDR2 YYREEE (reference sequence). CDR3 size: 15 residues.

The chain couples TRBV30 to TRBJ1-2, with 9 nucleotides matching TRBD1. The V gene end was trimmed by 3 bases and the J gene end by 4 bases; junction bases not matched to a gene: 3. The CDR3 is made up of 13 amino acids. Germline V lookup: CDR1 GTSNPN, CDR2 SVGIG (reference sequence). The CDR3 DNA follows: TGTGCCTGGAGGGGGGACAGGGCCTATGGCTACACCTTC. Translated: CAWRGDRAYGYTF.

The chain couples TRBV6-5 to TRBJ2-7; tentative D call: TRBD2 (5 bases). V lost 0 bases to trimming and J lost 0 bases, with 12 bases between them. The CDR3 has 16 amino acids. Germline-derived CDR1 and CDR2 are MNHEY and SVGAGI. CDR3 in DNA: TGTGCCAGCAGTTACTCGGGCCGGACTGCCTCCTACGAGCAGTACTTC. This encodes CASSYSGRTASYEQYF.

In its sample, this clone was seen a few times. The chain recombines TRBV30 with TRBJ1-6, with D possibly TRBD1 on 6 matching bases. V was trimmed by 2 bases and J by 2 bases, leaving 13 bases between them. Per the germline V gene, CDR1 is GTSNPN and CDR2 is SVGIG (reference sequence). The CDR3 consists of 16 residues. DNA of the CDR3: TGTGCCTGGAGTAAGGGGGATGGCGCCTATAATTCACCCCTCCACTTT. This gives the protein CAWSKGDGAYNSPLHF.

V usage is TRBV4-2 and J usage is TRBJ2-3, with a weak D call TRBD2 (5 bases). The CDR3 covers 14 residues. Per the germline V gene, CDR1 is LGHNA and CDR2 is YNFKEQ. Trimming shortened V by 0 bases and J by 4 bases, and 8 bases separated the two germline ends. In DNA, the CDR3 is TGTGCCAGCAGCCAAGATGAGGGTTCAGATACGCAGTATTTT. Translating gives CASSQDEGSDTQYF.

This chain links TRBV18 with TRBJ1-1; 12 bases align to TRBD1. The CDR3 covers 16 residues. The germline CDR1 and CDR2 sequences are KGHSH and LQKENI. The trim removed 5 bases at V and 5 bases at J, leaving 9 bases unmatched. DNA for the CDR3: TGTGCCAGCTCAACATGGGACAGGGGGCGGAAAACTGAAGCTTTCTTT. Encoded protein: CASSTWDRGRKTEAFF.

The chain has TRBV19 and TRBJ1-1; no clear D. Germline CDR1 LNHDA, CDR2 SQIVND (reference sequence). Deletions cut 8 bases from V and 1 base from J, with 14 bases between. The CDR3 is 14 residues long. CDR3 amino acids: CASGERPPNTEAFF. CDR3 bases: TGTGCCAGTGGCGAGCGCCCGCCGAACACTGAAGCTTTCTTT. Based on the CDR3 plus reference TRBV19 and TRBJ1-1, the full variable domain is DGGITQSPKYLFRKEGQNVTLSCEQNLNHDAMYWYRQDPGQGLRLIYYSQIVNDFQKGDIAEGYSVSREKKESFPLTVTSAQKNPTAFYLCASGERPPNTEAFFGQGTRLTVV.

The chain has TRBV27 and TRBJ2-5; 8 positions agree with TRBD2. CDR3 length: 17 amino acids. The ends lost 0 bases at V and 1 base at J; junction bases unmatched: 7. Germline V gene lookup returns CDR1 MNHEY and CDR2 SMNVEV (reference sequence). CDR3: CASSLSPLAVSQETQYF. CDR3 sequence (DNA): TGTGCCAGCAGTTTATCACCACTAGCGGTTTCCCAAGAGACCCAGTACTTC.

This chain joins TRBV7-8 and TRBJ2-7; D remains unclear. CDR1 is SGHVS and CDR2 is FQNEAQ in the germline V gene. With 2 bases removed from V and 5 bases from J, the gap between germline ends came to 13 bases. The CDR3 extends over 14 amino acids. The CDR3: CASSLSLRSHEQYF. The DNA for the CDR3 is TGTGCCAGCAGCTTATCTCTCCGGTCCCACGAGCAGTACTTC.

This clone was observed a handful of times. In the same sample, other DNA sequences code for this CDR3. The rearrangement uses TRBV5-6 and TRBJ1-2; D is perhaps TRBD1 (6 bases). V shed 2 bases and J shed 1 base, with 9 bases lying between them. The CDR3 is 14 residues long. Per germline, CDR1 SGHDT and CDR2 YYEEEE. In DNA form, the CDR3 reads TGTGCCAGCAGCTTACAGGGTCTTAACTATGGCTACACCTTC. Translation gives CASSLQGLNYGYTF.

V and J are TRBV7-8 and TRBJ2-5; 13 bases match TRBD2. Germline loops: CDR1 SGHVS, CDR2 FQNEAQ. The trim removed 5 bases at V and 5 bases at J, leaving 8 bases unmatched. CDR3 length: 16 amino acids. CDR3 sequence: CASSVTSGGAWETQYF. DNA for the CDR3: TGTGCCAGCAGCGTAACTAGCGGGGGGGCGTGGGAGACCCAGTACTTC.

The chain is built from TRBV5-1 and TRBJ1-1; TRBD1 matches at 10 bases. The CDR3 is made up of 15 amino acids. Per germline, CDR1 SGHRS and CDR2 YFSETQ. The V and J ends lost 4 bases and 2 bases, in that order; junction bases with no gene match: 5. CDR3 protein: CASSGTTGGNTEAFF. CDR3 coding DNA: TGCGCCAGCAGCGGGACGACAGGGGGCAACACTGAAGCTTTCTTT.

The CDR3 protein is CASSTDRGQPQHF. The CDR3 region has the DNA TGTGCCAGCAGCACCGACAGGGGCCAGCCCCAGCATTTT. The genes are TRBV6-6 and TRBJ1-5; 8 nucleotides agree with TRBD1. CDR3 length: 13 amino acids. Germline V gene sequence: CDR1 MNHNY, CDR2 SVGAGI (reference sequence). The V gene end was trimmed by 6 bases and the J gene end by 7 bases; junction bases not matched to a gene: 5.

This chain connects TRBV11-2 to TRBJ1-2; D uncertain. The CDR3 sequence is 13 residues long. In germline, CDR1 is SGHAT, CDR2 FQNNGV. Trimming cost V 5 bases and J 1 base, with 8 bases left between them. Here the CDR3 DNA reads TGTGCCAGCAGCCCTCCTTTTAACTATGGCTACACCTTC. Translating gives CASSPPFNYGYTF.

The rearrangement links TRBV6-8 to TRBJ2-7; 10 nucleotides line up with TRBD2. CDR3 length: 15 residues. The germline gives CDR1 MNHGY, CDR2 SAAAGT. Losses at the gene ends were 4 bases for V and 6 bases for J; bases not matched to a gene: 9. This chain's CDR3 is CASSSFPGLALEQYF. DNA of the CDR3: TGTGCCAGCAGTTCCTTCCCGGGACTAGCGCTCGAGCAGTACTTC.

V gene TRBV2 combines with J gene TRBJ1-2; D call uncertain. The CDR3 has 12 amino acids. V lost 2 bases to trimming and J lost 8 bases, with 9 bases between them. Germline CDR1 and CDR2: SNHLY and FYNNEI. CDR3 sequence (DNA): TGTGCCAGCAGTGAAACGGCTAGCGGCTACACCTTC. Its protein is CASSETASGYTF.

This chain connects TRBV9 to TRBJ1-2; D is possibly TRBD1 (6 bases). V dropped 6 bases and J dropped 7 bases, with 16 bases sitting between them. Germline CDR1 and CDR2: SGDLS and YYNGEE. The CDR3 loop spans 13 amino acids. The DNA for the CDR3 is TGTGCCAGCAACCCCGGGGGGCGAGGTGGCTACACCTTC. It yields the protein CASNPGGRGGYTF.

V and J are TRBV7-9 and TRBJ2-5, with 9 bases fitting TRBD2. V shed 5 bases and J 2 bases; nucleotides not matched to a gene: 3. The CDR3 extends over 14 amino acids. CDR1 is SEHNR and CDR2 is FQNEAQ in the germline V gene (reference sequence). The CDR3 DNA is TGTGCCAGCAGCCAGGGACTAGCTCAAGAGACCCAGTACTTC. As protein: CASSQGLAQETQYF.

This clone was recorded only once. The chain couples TRBV6-5 to TRBJ2-1, with TRBD2 identical over 12 bases. There are 15 residues in the CDR3. The V and J ends lost 7 bases and 6 bases, in that order; junction bases with no gene match: 7. Per germline, CDR1 MNHEY and CDR2 SVGAGI. As DNA, the CDR3 is TGTGCCAGCAACCCTTCTAGCGGGGGGGCCAATGAGCAGTTCTTC. Protein product: CASNPSSGGANEQFF.

This clone was counted once. J is TRBJ2-7 and V is TRBV7-8; 7 nucleotides align to TRBD1. The V and J ends lost 4 bases and 5 bases, in that order; junction bases with no gene match: 11. Germline assignment: CDR1 SGHVS and CDR2 FQNEAQ. CDR3 length equals 15 residues. As DNA, the CDR3 is TGTGCCAGCAGCTCAGCCGTGGGAACAGGGGACGAGCAGTACTTC. It codes for CASSSAVGTGDEQYF.

The chain employs TRBV5-1 and TRBJ2-3; D perhaps matches TRBD1 (5 bases). CDR1 is SGHRS and CDR2 is YFSETQ in the germline V gene. The CDR3 sequence is 14 residues long. Trimming cost V 8 bases and J 1 base, with 14 bases left between them. Written as DNA, the CDR3 is TGCGCCAGTAGGGGTCAAGGCGGCACAGATACGCAGTATTTT. Translation: CASRGQGGTDTQYF.